This T cell receptor beta chain was captured in a study of identical twins. This clonotype was observed a handful of times. Germline V CDR1 and CDR2: ENHRY, SYGVKD. With 9 bases clipped from V and 2 bases from J, the junction kept 11 bases outside the gene matches. The CDR3 is 15 amino acids. TCRdb reprocessed the 5' RACE reads via MiXCR and lists one record per CDR3 protein. The table records approximately 410,000 distinct CDR3 sequences, roughly 20% of them present only once. This sequence joins TRBV10-3 and TRBJ2-3, with 7 bases matching TRBD2. Material for sequencing was naive T cells sorted from blood. This receptor was taken from a man over 45 in good health. The CDR3 nucleotides read TGTGCCATAGCAAGCGGGGCCGCTACCACAGATACGCAGTATTTT. Encoded protein: CAIASGAATTDTQYF.